This T cell receptor (beta chain) appears in the sequencing data of a study of OX40 agonist ivuxolimab in advanced cancers. Study at large: Those enrolled were approximately 87% male, with a mean age of 60 years and ages from 23 to 79.

Findings of the study overall: In the 0.1 to 3.0 mg/kg range, CD4+ and CD8+ blood T cells had expanded clonally by week 6.

This clone was counted a few times. The antigen is unknown. With autoimmune disease history or systemic immunosuppression, patients were excluded. Blood samples were obtained at baseline, cycle 4 day 1, and cycle 7 day 1. Germline-derived CDR1 and CDR2 are SSHAT and FNYEAQ (reference sequence). The CDR3 runs to 16 residues. The repertoire was sequenced with immunoSEQ multiplex PCR; TCRdb's copy has only in-frame clones and lacks some. The sample carries over 10,000 clones, 84% recorded once. V gene TRBV7-7 combines with J gene TRBJ1-5; no firm D call. This TCR was sampled from an adult with an advanced solid tumor such as melanoma, head and neck, liver or kidney cancer. The sample consisted of CD4+ or CD8+ T cells sorted from blood, taken in a trial of the OX40 agonist ivuxolimab. This CDR3 reads CARRVLGLGSNQPQHF. The CDR3 DNA reads TGTGCTCGAAGGGTCCTAGGACTAGGGAGCAATCAGCCCCAGCATTTT. The full variable domain, rest sourced from reference TRBV7-7 and TRBJ1-5, is GAGVSQSPRYKVTKRGQDVTLRCDPISSHATLYWYQQALGQGPEFLTYFNYEAQPDKSGLPSDRFSAERPEGSISTLTIQRTEQRDSAMYRCARRVLGLGSNQPQHFGDGTRLSIL.